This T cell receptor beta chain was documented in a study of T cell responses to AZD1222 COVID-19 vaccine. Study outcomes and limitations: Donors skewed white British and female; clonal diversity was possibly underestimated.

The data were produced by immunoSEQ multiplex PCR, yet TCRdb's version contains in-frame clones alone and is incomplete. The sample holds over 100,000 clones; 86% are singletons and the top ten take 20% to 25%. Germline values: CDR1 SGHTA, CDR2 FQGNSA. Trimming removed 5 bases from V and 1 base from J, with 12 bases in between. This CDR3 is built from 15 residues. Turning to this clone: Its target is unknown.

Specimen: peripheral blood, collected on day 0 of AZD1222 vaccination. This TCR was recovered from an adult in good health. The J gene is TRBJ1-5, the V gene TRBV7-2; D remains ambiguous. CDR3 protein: CASSPRPKSNQPQHF. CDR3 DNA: TGTGCCAGCAGCCCCAGGCCGAAGAGCAATCAGCCCCAGCATTTT.